These T cell receptor beta chains were read from a single sample in a study of T-cell memory formation after mild COVID-19. Using its own MiXCR run on the 5' RACE reads, TCRdb lists one record per CDR3 protein. The repertoire holds around 200,000 distinct CDR3 sequences, with 27% as singletons. The sequenced sample was PBMCs or a T cell subset sorted from them (not recorded which). Receptors were obtained from an adult woman who had mild COVID-19 (a few samples of this study predate the infection). Cell type and time point are not known. CDR3s include the opening cysteine and the closing phenylalanine or tryptophan. D genes are given only for firm matches. Where a row states a size, it is once, few, many or the class of an expanded clone; other rows omit it.

TRBV29-1	few	TRBJ1-1	.	TGCAGCGTTTACAGGCAAGAGGGCACTGAAGCTTTCTTT	CSVYRQEGTEAFF
TRBV5-1	few	TRBJ1-2	.	TGCGCCAGCAGCTTGATAAGCGCGGGACACTATGGCTACACCTTC	CASSLISAGHYGYTF
TRBV9	.	TRBJ2-7	.	TGTGCCAGCAGCCTTCGGGAGGGAACAGGGGGTGACGAGCAGTACTTC	CASSLREGTGGDEQYF
TRBV29-1	.	TRBJ1-5	.	TGCAGCGTTGAATACGGACGTAATCAGCCCCAGCATTTT	CSVEYGRNQPQHF
TRBV24-1	few	TRBJ2-5	.	TGTGCCACCAGTGATTTGAACAGGCAAGAGACCCAGTACTTC	CATSDLNRQETQYF
TRBV7-2	few	TRBJ2-5	.	TGTGCCAGCAGTAGGGGCCCTCTCAACCAAGAGACCCAGTACTTC	CASSRGPLNQETQYF
TRBV5-6	few	TRBJ2-1	.	TGTGCCAGCAGCTTCATGACCCCTCATGAGCAGTTCTTC	CASSFMTPHEQFF
TRBV29-1	.	TRBJ2-7	TRBD1	TGCAGCGTTGAAAAGGCTGGGACAGGGGGCTACGAGCAGTACTTC	CSVEKAGTGGYEQYF
TRBV6-6	.	TRBJ2-7	.	TGTGCCAGCAGTTGGGCAGCATCCTACGAGCAGTACTTC	CASSWAASYEQYF
TRBV29-1	few	TRBJ2-1	TRBD2	TGCAGCGTTAGGCCCCAGGGGGGACTAGCGGGGTCGTCCTACAATGAGCAGTTCTTC	CSVRPQGGLAGSSYNEQFF
TRBV6-5	few	TRBJ2-7	.	TGTGCCAGCACAGGAATTTCCTACGAGCAGTACTTC	CASTGISYEQYF
TRBV12-3/TRBV12-4	.	TRBJ2-7	.	TGTGCCAGCAGTTTCGGTAGGTGGGGCGACGAGCAGTACTTC	CASSFGRWGDEQYF
TRBV7-9	.	TRBJ1-1	TRBD1	TGTGCCAGCAGCTTAGCGGTAGGGACAGGCCGGTACACTGAAGCTTTCTTT	CASSLAVGTGRYTEAFF
TRBV4-3	few	TRBJ2-1	TRBD2	TGCGCCAGCAGCCAGTCGGCGGGAGGGACCTACAATGAGCAGTTCTTC	CASSQSAGGTYNEQFF
TRBV11-3	few	TRBJ1-5	TRBD1	TGTGCCAGCAGGCCACAAAGCCGGACAGGGGGAGGCAATCAGCCCCAGCATTTT	CASRPQSRTGGGNQPQHF
TRBV29-1	.	TRBJ2-7	.	TGCAGCGTTGGGGACGTCACCCAGTACTTC	CSVGDVTQYF
TRBV12-3/TRBV12-4	.	TRBJ2-1	.	TGTGCCAGCAGTCTTGGGGACTTTCTCAATGAGCAGTTCTTC	CASSLGDFLNEQFF
TRBV2	.	TRBJ2-1	.	TGTGCCAGCAGTGCGAGGTTGGTTAACAATGAGCAGTTCTTC	CASSARLVNNEQFF
TRBV7-2	few	TRBJ1-2	TRBD1	TGTGCCAGCAGTGGGGACAGGGGATTGTCGTATGGCTACACCTTC	CASSGDRGLSYGYTF
TRBV30	few	TRBJ2-1	.	TGTGCCTGGAGTGTATTGGAGGGAGCGCCCAATGAGCAGTTCTTC	CAWSVLEGAPNEQFF
TRBV9	few	TRBJ2-2	.	TGTGCCAGCAGCCCCTACATGGCGGGGAACACCGGGGAGCTGTTTTTT	CASSPYMAGNTGELFF
TRBV5-5	few	TRBJ1-2	.	TGTGCCAGCAGATCTGAGGCAGGGGATTATGGCTACACCTTC	CASRSEAGDYGYTF
TRBV9	few	TRBJ2-7	.	TGTGCCAGCAGCGTAGCCAACGAGCAGTACTTC	CASSVANEQYF
TRBV23-1	.	TRBJ2-4	.	TGCGCCAGCAGTTGCCGGGGCGTTCAGTACTTC	CASSCRGVQYF
TRBV18	.	TRBJ2-4	.	TGTGCCAGCTCACCTGCAGGGGCCAAAAACATTCAGTACTTC	CASSPAGAKNIQYF
TRBV12-3/TRBV12-4	few	TRBJ2-3	.	TGTGCCAGCAGGGACGGGGCGGGCGGCGATACGCAGTATTTT	CASRDGAGGDTQYF
TRBV29-1	few	TRBJ2-7	.	TGCAGCGTTGTATTAGTGGCCAAAAGCTCCTACGAGCAGTACTTC	CSVVLVAKSSYEQYF
TRBV6-5	.	TRBJ1-1	.	TGTGCCAGCAGTTACCTCCAGGGTGCTGAAGCTTTCTTT	CASSYLQGAEAFF
TRBV6-5	.	TRBJ1-1	.	TGTGCCAGCAGTTACTCGATGGGTACCCTTGAAGCTTTCTTT	CASSYSMGTLEAFF
TRBV2	.	TRBJ2-3	.	TGTGCCAGCAGCGACCTAACAGGGTTTGGCACAGATACGCAGTATTTT	CASSDLTGFGTDTQYF
TRBV4-1	few	TRBJ1-1	TRBD1	TGCGCCAGCAGCAAAGGGACAGACGGAACTGAAGCTTTCTTT	CASSKGTDGTEAFF
TRBV12-3/TRBV12-4	few	TRBJ1-1	.	TGTGCCAGCAGTTTATACGTCAGGGACACTGAAGCTTTCTTT	CASSLYVRDTEAFF
TRBV4-3	.	TRBJ2-1	TRBD2	TGCGCCAGCAGCCAAAGATCCGGGACTAGCGGGAGTGGGCAGTTCTTC	CASSQRSGTSGSGQFF
TRBV20-1	.	TRBJ2-2	TRBD2	TGCAGTGCTAGAGGGGATAGCGGGATCGGGGAGCTGTTTTTT	CSARGDSGIGELFF
TRBV5-1	once	TRBJ2-2	.	TGCGCCAGCAGCTCGGGAGAACAGGGGACTCACACCGGGGAGCTGTTTTTT	CASSSGEQGTHTGELFF
TRBV12-3/TRBV12-4	few	TRBJ1-2	TRBD1	TGTGCCAGCAGTCCCGGGACAGGGGTCTATGGCTACACCTTC	CASSPGTGVYGYTF
TRBV19	few	TRBJ2-7	TRBD2	TGTGCCAGTAGTATCCGTGGCGGGAGGGTTTACGAGCAGTACTTC	CASSIRGGRVYEQYF
TRBV20-1	few	TRBJ2-7	.	TGCAGTGCTAGTGATCGTGCTAGTCCCTACGAGCAGTACTTC	CSASDRASPYEQYF
TRBV4-3	.	TRBJ2-5	TRBD2	TGCGCCAGCAGCCAAGTCCAGGGACTAGCGGGAGAAGAGACCCAGTACTTC	CASSQVQGLAGEETQYF
TRBV19	.	TRBJ2-7	TRBD1	TGTGCCAGTAGTATGGACAGGGCCCACTACGAGCAGTACTTC	CASSMDRAHYEQYF
TRBV5-1	.	TRBJ1-2	.	TGCGCCAGCAGCTTGACAGTTTCCTATGGCTACACCTTC	CASSLTVSYGYTF
TRBV7-9	few	TRBJ1-6	.	TGTGCCAGCCGGGGCAGGGAGAATTCACCCCTCCACTTT	CASRGRENSPLHF
TRBV2	.	TRBJ2-5	.	TGTGCCAGCAGTTCCCAAATGGAGACCCAGTACTTC	CASSSQMETQYF
TRBV5-1	.	TRBJ2-7	.	TGCGCCAGCAGCTTGGTCCTAGGGGGAACGGACGAGCAGTACTTC	CASSLVLGGTDEQYF
TRBV5-1	few	TRBJ2-3	.	TGCGCCAGCAGCTTGTCGTGGGGCGGCGGCACAGATACGCAGTATTTT	CASSLSWGGGTDTQYF
TRBV5-5	.	TRBJ2-6	TRBD2	TGTGCCAGCAGCCCCTCTAGCGGGGGCGCTGCTGGGGCCAACGTCCTGACTTTC	CASSPSSGGAAGANVLTF
TRBV24-1	.	TRBJ2-5	TRBD1	TGTGCCACCAGTGCGATAGACAGGGACCAAGAGACCCAGTACTTC	CATSAIDRDQETQYF
TRBV7-9	few	TRBJ2-5	TRBD2	TGTGCCAGCAGCTTCCTAAGCGGGAGAGGAGAGACCCAGTACTTC	CASSFLSGRGETQYF
TRBV6-2/TRBV6-3	few	TRBJ1-6	.	TGTGCCAGCAGCCTCCGGGACGGAAGAGGTGCACCCCTCCACTTT	CASSLRDGRGAPLHF
TRBV20-1	few	TRBJ2-3	TRBD2	TGCAGTGCCAACCCGGAGGCGGGAGAGGAAGATACGCAGTATTTT	CSANPEAGEEDTQYF
TRBV9	.	TRBJ2-2	.	TGTGCCAGCAGCGTAGATCCAGGGCAGAACACCGGGGAGCTGTTTTTT	CASSVDPGQNTGELFF
TRBV5-1	.	TRBJ2-1	.	TGCGCCAGCAGCCCTCTCCCGGACTACAATGAGCAGTTCTTC	CASSPLPDYNEQFF
TRBV5-1	few	TRBJ2-5	.	TGCGCCAGCAGCGCGGGGATAGGGGAGACCCAGTACTTC	CASSAGIGETQYF
TRBV11-3	.	TRBJ2-3	.	TGTGCCAGCAGCCAATTCGGGGAACCCACAGATACGCAGTATTTT	CASSQFGEPTDTQYF
TRBV14	.	TRBJ2-3	.	TGTGCCAGCAGCCAAAATCCGGGACGGGGCTCAGATACGCAGTATTTT	CASSQNPGRGSDTQYF
TRBV6-2/TRBV6-3	few	TRBJ2-5	TRBD2	TGTGCCAGCAGTTTGGGCCTTAGCGGGGGTGGGGAGACCCAGTACTTC	CASSLGLSGGGETQYF
TRBV4-3	.	TRBJ1-5	TRBD1	TGCGCCAGCAGCCAAGATGGACAGGCCCCTCAGCCCCAGCATTTT	CASSQDGQAPQPQHF
TRBV11-3	.	TRBJ2-1	TRBD2	TGTGCCAGCAGCTTTTTGACTAGCGGGAGAAATGAGCAGTTCTTC	CASSFLTSGRNEQFF
TRBV24-1	few	TRBJ2-5	.	TGTGCCACCAGTGACGACTTACCGGGACAGTCCGGGGGGGAGCCCCAGTACTTC	CATSDDLPGQSGGEPQYF
TRBV5-1	.	TRBJ2-7	TRBD1	TGCGCCAGCAGCCCAGACAGGGTGTTCGGCTACGAGCAGTACTTC	CASSPDRVFGYEQYF